The present T cell receptor beta chain was sequenced within a study of blood T cell repertoires in COVID-19. About the research overall: From the United States, Italy and Spain came samples of acute and convalescent COVID-19.

About this clone itself: Other DNA variants within this sample encode the same CDR3.

Trimming left V 0 bases short and J 4 bases short, with 6 bases between. CDR1 is LNHDA and CDR2 is SQIVND in the germline V gene (reference sequence). The CDR3 has 13 residues. The method was immunoSEQ multiplex PCR; TCRdb's version includes in-frame clones alone and lacks a portion of them. Here the sample spans 310,000 or so clones, under 90% being singletons. V gene TRBV19 combines with J gene TRBJ1-1; D gene uncertain. What was sequenced was PBMCs or T cells enriched from blood (not recorded which). The sequence was collected from a woman aged 18 to 35 who had recovered from COVID-19. This CDR3 is CASSIEGGTEAFF. DNA of the CDR3: TGTGCCAGTAGTATAGAGGGAGGCACTGAAGCTTTCTTT.